The sequence of this T cell receptor beta chain was determined in a study of T cell responses to AZD1222 COVID-19 vaccine. Sequencing was performed with immunoSEQ multiplex PCR; in TCRdb, only in-frame clones are kept and a portion is missing. The data contain roughly 130,000 clones, about 90% of them seen just once; the ten biggest clones take up more than 5.5%. Remarks on this clone: Its antigen is unknown.

General study points: Clonal diversity was possibly underestimated; the donors were predominantly white British and more often female.

This TCR was recovered from an adult in good health. The material was peripheral blood, obtained on day 0 of AZD1222 vaccination.

CDR3 in amino acids: CASSSRDRDSYEQYF. Written as DNA, the CDR3 is TGTGCCAGCAGCTCCCGGGACAGGGACTCCTACGAGCAGTACTTC. The chain carries TRBV5-6 and TRBJ2-7; 9 nucleotides agree with TRBD1. This CDR3 has 15 residues. Germline V gene lookup returns CDR1 SGHDT and CDR2 YYEEEE. V lost 3 bases and J lost 0; bases outside the gene matches: 4.